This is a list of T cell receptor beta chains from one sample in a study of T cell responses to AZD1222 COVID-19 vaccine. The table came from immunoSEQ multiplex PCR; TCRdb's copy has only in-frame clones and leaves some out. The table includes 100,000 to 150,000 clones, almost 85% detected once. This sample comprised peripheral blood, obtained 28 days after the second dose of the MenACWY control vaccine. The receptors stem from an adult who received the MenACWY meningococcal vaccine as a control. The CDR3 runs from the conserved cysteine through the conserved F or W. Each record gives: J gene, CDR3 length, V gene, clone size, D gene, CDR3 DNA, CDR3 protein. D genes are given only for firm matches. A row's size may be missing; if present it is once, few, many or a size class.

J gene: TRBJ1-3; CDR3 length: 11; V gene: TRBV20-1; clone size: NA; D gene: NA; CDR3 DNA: TGCAGTGGGAACTCTGGAAACACCATATATTTT; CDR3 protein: CSGNSGNTIYF
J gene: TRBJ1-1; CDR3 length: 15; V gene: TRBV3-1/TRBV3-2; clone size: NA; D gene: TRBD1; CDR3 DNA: TGTGCCAGCAGCCAAGCCGGGACAGGGGGGCTTGGAGCTTTCTTT; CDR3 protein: CASSQAGTGGLGAFF
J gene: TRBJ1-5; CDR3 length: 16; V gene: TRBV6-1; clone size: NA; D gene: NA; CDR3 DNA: TGTGCCAGCAGTGCCGTCGGGAGTCGTCTAGATCAGCCCCAGCATTTT; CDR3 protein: CASSAVGSRLDQPQHF
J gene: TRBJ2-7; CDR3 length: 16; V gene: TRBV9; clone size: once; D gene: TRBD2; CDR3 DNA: TGTGCCAGCAGCGGTACCGGGACTAGCGGGTTCTACGAGCAGTACTTC; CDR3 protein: CASSGTGTSGFYEQYF
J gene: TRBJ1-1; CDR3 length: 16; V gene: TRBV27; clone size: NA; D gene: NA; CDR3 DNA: TGTGCCAGCAGCTCTAGGGAGGGTCGGGTGCGGACTGAAGCTTTCTTT; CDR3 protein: CASSSREGRVRTEAFF
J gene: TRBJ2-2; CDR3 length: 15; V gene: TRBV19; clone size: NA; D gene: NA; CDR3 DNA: TGTGCCAGTAGTACCCTCCTGGCTAGCACCGGGGAGCTGTTTTTT; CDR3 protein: CASSTLLASTGELFF
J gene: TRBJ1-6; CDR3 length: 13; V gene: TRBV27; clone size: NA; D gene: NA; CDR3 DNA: TGTGCCAGCACCCAACACAGGGATTCACCCCTCCACTTT; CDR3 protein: CASTQHRDSPLHF
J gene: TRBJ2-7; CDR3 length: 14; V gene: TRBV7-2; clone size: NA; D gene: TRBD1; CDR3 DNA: TGTGCCAGCAGCCTTGGGACAGGAGCCTACGAGCAGTACTTC; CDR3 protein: CASSLGTGAYEQYF
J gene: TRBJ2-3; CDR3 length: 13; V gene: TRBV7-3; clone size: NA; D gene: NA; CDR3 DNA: TGTGCCAGCAGCTTAGGGGGTACAGATACGCAGTATTTT; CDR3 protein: CASSLGGTDTQYF
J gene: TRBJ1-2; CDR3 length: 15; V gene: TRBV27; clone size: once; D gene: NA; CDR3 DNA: TGTGCCAGCAGTTTAACCGGACAGACCCTCTATGGCTACACCTTC; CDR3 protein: CASSLTGQTLYGYTF
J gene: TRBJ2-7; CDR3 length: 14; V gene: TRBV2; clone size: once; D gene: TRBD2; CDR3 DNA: TGTGCCAGCAGTTCGGGACTAGTCCCCTACGAGCAGTACTTC; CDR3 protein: CASSSGLVPYEQYF
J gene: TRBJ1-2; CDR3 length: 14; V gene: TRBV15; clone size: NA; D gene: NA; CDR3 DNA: TGTGCCACCAGCAGAGATCAGGGGAACTATGGCTACACCTTC; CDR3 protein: CATSRDQGNYGYTF
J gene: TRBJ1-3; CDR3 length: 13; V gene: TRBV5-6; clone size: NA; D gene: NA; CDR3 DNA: TGTGCCAGTGCAGCGGGGGGCAGAAACACCATATATTTT; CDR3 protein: CASAAGGRNTIYF
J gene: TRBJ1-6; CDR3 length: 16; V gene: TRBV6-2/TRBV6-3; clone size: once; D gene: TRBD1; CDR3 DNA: TGTGCCAGCAGTCCGGGACAGGGGGCCTATAATTCACCCCTCCACTTT; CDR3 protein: CASSPGQGAYNSPLHF
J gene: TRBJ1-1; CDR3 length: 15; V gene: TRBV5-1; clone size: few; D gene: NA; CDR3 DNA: TGCGCCAGCAGCTTGGCGGGGCGGATGAACACTGAAGCTTTCTTT; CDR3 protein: CASSLAGRMNTEAFF
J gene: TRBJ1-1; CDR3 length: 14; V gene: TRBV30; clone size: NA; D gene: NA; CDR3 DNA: TGTGCCTGGAGTCTCGCGACGAGGAACACTGAAGCTTTCTTT; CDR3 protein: CAWSLATRNTEAFF
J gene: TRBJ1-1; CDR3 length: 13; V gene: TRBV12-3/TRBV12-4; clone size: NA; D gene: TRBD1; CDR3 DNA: TGTGCCAGCGGGACAGTCATGAACACTGAAGCTTTCTTT; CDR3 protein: CASGTVMNTEAFF
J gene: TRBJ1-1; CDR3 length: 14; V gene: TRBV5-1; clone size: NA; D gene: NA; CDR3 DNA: TGCGCCAGCAGCCCTGGTATATCGGGCACTGAAGCTTTCTTT; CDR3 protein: CASSPGISGTEAFF
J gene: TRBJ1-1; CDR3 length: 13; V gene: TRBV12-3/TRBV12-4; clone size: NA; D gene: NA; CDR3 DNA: TGTGCCAGCAGTTTGCAGGTGAACACTGAAGCTTTCTTT; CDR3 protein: CASSLQVNTEAFF
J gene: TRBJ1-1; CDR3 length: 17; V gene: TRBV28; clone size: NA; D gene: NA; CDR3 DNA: TGTGCCAGCAGTTTGTCCTTAATCGGGGCTTCGAACACTGAAGCTTTCTTT; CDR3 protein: CASSLSLIGASNTEAFF
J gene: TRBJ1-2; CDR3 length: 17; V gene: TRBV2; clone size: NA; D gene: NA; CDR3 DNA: TGTGCCAGCAGTGAAGACGAGGGGCAGCCAACTAACTATGGCTACACCTTC; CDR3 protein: CASSEDEGQPTNYGYTF
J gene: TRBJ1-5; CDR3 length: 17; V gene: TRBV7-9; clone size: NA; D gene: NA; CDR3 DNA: TGTGCCAGCAGCTTAGCGAATGGGTCAGGACTCAATCAGCCCCAGCATTTT; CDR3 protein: CASSLANGSGLNQPQHF
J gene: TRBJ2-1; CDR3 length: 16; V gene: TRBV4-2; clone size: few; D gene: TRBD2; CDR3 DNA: TGTGCCAGCAGCCAAGACGGGCTAGCGGGATACAATGAGCAGTTCTTC; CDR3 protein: CASSQDGLAGYNEQFF
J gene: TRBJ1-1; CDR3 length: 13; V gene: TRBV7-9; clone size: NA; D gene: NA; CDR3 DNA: TGTGCCAGCAGCTTAGTTGAGAACACTGAAGCTTTCTTT; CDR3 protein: CASSLVENTEAFF
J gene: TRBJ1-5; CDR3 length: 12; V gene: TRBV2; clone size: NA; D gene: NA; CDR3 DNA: TGTGCCAGCAGTCGAATTATACAGCCCCAGCATTTT; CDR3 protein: CASSRIIQPQHF
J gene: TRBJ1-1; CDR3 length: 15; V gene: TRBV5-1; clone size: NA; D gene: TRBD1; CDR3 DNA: TGCGCCAGCAGCGGGACGACAGGGGTGAACACTGAAGCTTTCTTT; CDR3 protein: CASSGTTGVNTEAFF
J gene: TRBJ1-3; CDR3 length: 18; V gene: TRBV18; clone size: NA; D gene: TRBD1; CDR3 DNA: TGTGCCAGCTCCCGTCTTCGACAGGGGGACAACTCTGGAAACACCATATATTTT; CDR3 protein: CASSRLRQGDNSGNTIYF
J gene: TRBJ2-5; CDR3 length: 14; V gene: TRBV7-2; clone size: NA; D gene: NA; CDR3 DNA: TGTGCCAGCAGCCCTGGGACCTCCCCGTGGGCCCAGTACTTC; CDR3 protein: CASSPGTSPWAQYF
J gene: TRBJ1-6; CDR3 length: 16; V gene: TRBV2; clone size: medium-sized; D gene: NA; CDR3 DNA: TGTGCCAGCAGTGGTTTGTTTACAGGGACTAATTCACCCCTCCACTTT; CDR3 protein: CASSGLFTGTNSPLHF
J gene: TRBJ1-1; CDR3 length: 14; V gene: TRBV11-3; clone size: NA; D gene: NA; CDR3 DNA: TGTGCCAGCAGCTTAAGTCCGTGGAACACTGAAGCTTTCTTT; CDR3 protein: CASSLSPWNTEAFF
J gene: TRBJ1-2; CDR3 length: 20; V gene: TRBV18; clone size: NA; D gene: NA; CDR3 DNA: TGTGCCAGCTCACCATCTATCCATGGCGGTTCACTCACAACGAGCTATGGCTACACCTTC; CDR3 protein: CASSPSIHGGSLTTSYGYTF
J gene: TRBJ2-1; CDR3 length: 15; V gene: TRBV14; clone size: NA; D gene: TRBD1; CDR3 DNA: TGTGCCAGCAGCACGACCGGGACAGGGTACAATGAGCAGTTCTTC; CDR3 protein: CASSTTGTGYNEQFF
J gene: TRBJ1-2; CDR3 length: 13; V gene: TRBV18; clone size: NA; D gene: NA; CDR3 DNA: TGTGCCACCCGTTCTGAAGCTAACTATGGCTACACCTTC; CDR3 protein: CATRSEANYGYTF
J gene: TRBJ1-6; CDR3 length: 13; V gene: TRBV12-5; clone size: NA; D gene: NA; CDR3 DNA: TGTGCTAGTGGTTCCGCCGATAATTCACCCCTCCACTTT; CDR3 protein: CASGSADNSPLHF
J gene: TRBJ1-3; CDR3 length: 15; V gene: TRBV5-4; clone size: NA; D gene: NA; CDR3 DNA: TGTGCCAGCAGCTCCGACGGATACCCTGGAAACACCATATATTTT; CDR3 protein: CASSSDGYPGNTIYF
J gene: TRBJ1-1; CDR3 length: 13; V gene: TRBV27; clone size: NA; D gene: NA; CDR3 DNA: TGTGCCAGCAGTTCAATCCGGGCCTCTGAAGCTTTCTTT; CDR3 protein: CASSSIRASEAFF
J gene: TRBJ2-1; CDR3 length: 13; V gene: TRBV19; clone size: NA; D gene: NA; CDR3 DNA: TGTGCCAGTAGTAAGGGTAACTACAATGAGCAGTTCTTC; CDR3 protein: CASSKGNYNEQFF
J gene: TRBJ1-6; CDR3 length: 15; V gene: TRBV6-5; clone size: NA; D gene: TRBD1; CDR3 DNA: TGTGCCACCAGGGGGGACAGGTCTTATAATTCACCCCTCCACTTT; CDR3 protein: CATRGDRSYNSPLHF
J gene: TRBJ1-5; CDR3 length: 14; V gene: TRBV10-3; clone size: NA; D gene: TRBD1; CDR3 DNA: TGTGCCATCAAAGGGTCAGGGGGAGATCAGCCCCAGCATTTT; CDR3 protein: CAIKGSGGDQPQHF
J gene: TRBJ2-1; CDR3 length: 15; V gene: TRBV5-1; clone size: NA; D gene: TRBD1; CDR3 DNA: TGCGCCAGCAGCTTGGGGGGCAGGGGGCTCAATGAGCAGTTCTTC; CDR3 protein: CASSLGGRGLNEQFF
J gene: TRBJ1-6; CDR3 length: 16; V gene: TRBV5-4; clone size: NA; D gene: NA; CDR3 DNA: TGTGCCAGCAGCTTGGGAGGGGGCTCCTATAATTCACCCCTCCACTTT; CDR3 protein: CASSLGGGSYNSPLHF
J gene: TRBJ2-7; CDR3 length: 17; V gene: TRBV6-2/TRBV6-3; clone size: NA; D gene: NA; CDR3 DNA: TGTGCCAGCAGTTACACCCCTGGACAGTCGTCGACCTACGAGCAGTACTTC; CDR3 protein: CASSYTPGQSSTYEQYF
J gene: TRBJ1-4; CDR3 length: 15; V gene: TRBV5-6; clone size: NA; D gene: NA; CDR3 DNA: TGTGCCAGCAGCCCCCTCCTAACGGGAAATGAAAAACTGTTTTTT; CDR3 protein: CASSPLLTGNEKLFF
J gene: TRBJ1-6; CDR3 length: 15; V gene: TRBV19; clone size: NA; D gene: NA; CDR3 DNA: TGTGCCAGTAGTAACTTTGCCAGGGGTAATTCACCCCTCCACTTT; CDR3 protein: CASSNFARGNSPLHF
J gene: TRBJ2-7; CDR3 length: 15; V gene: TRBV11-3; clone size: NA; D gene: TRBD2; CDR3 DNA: TGTGCCAGCAGCTTATCTAGCGGGAGTACCTACGAGCAGTACTTC; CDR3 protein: CASSLSSGSTYEQYF
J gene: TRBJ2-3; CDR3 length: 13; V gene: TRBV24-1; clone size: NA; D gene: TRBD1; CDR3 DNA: TGTGCCACCCGACAGGGGTACACAGATACGCAGTATTTT; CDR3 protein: CATRQGYTDTQYF
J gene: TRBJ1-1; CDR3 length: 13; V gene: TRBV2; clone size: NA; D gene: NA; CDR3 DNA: TGTGCCAGCGGACACCCTATATCACCTGAAGCTTTCTTT; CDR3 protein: CASGHPISPEAFF
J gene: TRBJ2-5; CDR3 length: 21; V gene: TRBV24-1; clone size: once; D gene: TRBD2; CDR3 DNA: TGTGCCACCAGTGATGAGGGCCTACTAGCGGGGGCTGGGCGCTGGCAAGAGACCCAGTACTTC; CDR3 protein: CATSDEGLLAGAGRWQETQYF